This T cell receptor (beta chain) was found in a study of T cell responses to AZD1222 COVID-19 vaccine. Findings and limits, study-wide: The donors showed a predominance of white British ancestry and of females, with possible underestimation of clonal diversity. Two AZD1222 doses significantly raised spike-specific TCR breadth and depth over controls. Without day 14 samples, only post-peak T cell repertoires were studied.

This clone has just a few counts. Its antigen is unknown. Method: immunoSEQ multiplex PCR; TCRdb's copy keeps in-frame clones and lacks some. The sample has more than 95,000 clones; nearly 95% are singletons. The CDR3 length is 17 residues. Between the trimmed V and J ends, which lost 2 bases and 0 bases, there was a span of 14 bases. The V and J genes are TRBV23-1 and TRBJ1-5; D is perhaps TRBD1 (6 bases). TRBV23-1 belongs to the ORF category, with a function that is uncertain. The receptor was isolated from an adult in good health. The sample consisted of peripheral blood, taken on day 0 of AZD1222 vaccination. The CDR3 bases are TGCGCCAGCAGTCAACCCGGGGACAACCATAGCAATCAGCCCCAGCATTTT. Its protein is CASSQPGDNHSNQPQHF.